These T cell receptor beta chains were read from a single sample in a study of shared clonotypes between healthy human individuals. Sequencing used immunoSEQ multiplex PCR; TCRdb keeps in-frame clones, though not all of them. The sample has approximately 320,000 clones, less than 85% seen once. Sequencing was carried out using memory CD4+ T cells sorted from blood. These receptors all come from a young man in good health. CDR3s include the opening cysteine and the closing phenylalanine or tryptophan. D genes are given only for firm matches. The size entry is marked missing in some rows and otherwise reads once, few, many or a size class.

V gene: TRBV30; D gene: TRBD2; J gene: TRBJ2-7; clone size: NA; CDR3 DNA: TGTGCCTGGACCCAGAGCCGGCTAGCGGGAATAACCTACGAGCAGTACTTC; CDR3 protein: CAWTQSRLAGITYEQYF
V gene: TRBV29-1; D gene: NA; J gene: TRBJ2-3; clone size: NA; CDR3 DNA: TGCAGCGTTCAAGAAGGGGTTGGAGATACGCAGTATTTT; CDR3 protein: CSVQEGVGDTQYF
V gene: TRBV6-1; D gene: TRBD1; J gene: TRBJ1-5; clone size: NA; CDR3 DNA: TGTGCCAGCAGTGAAGACAGGGGGCAACCCCAGCATTTT; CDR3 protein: CASSEDRGQPQHF
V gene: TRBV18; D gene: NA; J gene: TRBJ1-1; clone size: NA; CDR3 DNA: TGTGCCAGCTCACCAGATCTTAACACTGAAGCTTTCTTT; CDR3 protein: CASSPDLNTEAFF
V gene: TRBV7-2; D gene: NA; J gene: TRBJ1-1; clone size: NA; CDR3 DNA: TGTGCCAGCAGCTTCAGTAGGCAGAACACTGAAGCTTTCTTT; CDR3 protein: CASSFSRQNTEAFF
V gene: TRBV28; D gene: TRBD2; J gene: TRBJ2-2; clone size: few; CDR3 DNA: TGTGCCAGCAGTTTGAGCGTGGGACTAGCGAACACCGGGGAGCTGTTTTTT; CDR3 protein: CASSLSVGLANTGELFF
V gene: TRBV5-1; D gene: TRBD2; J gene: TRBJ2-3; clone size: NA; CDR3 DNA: TGCGCCAGCAGCTTGGTGCGGGGGAGCACAGATACGCAGTATTTT; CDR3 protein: CASSLVRGSTDTQYF
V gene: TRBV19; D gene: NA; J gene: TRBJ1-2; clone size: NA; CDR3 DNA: TGTGCCAGTAGCCGGGACTATGGCTACACCTTC; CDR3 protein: CASSRDYGYTF
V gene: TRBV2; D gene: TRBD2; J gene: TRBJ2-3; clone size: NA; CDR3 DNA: TGTGCCAGCAGTCTCTTTCAGGCGGCTAGCGGTACAGATACGCAGTATTTT; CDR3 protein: CASSLFQAASGTDTQYF
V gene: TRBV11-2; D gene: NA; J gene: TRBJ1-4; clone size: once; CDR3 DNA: TGTGCCAGCAGCCGAAGCGCGCAGGAAAAACTGTTTTTT; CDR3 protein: CASSRSAQEKLFF
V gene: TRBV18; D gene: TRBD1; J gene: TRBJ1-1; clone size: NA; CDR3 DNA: TGTGCCAGCTCACAAGGACAGGTGAACACTGAAGCTTTCTTT; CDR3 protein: CASSQGQVNTEAFF
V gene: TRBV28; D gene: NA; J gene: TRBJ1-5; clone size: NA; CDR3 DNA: TGTGCCAGCAGACCCCGGGTAACACGACAGCCCCAGCATTTT; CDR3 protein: CASRPRVTRQPQHF
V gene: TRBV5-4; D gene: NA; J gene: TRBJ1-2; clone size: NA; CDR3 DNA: TGTGCCAGCAGCCCCGGAGGAGCTAACTATGGCTACACCTTC; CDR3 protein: CASSPGGANYGYTF
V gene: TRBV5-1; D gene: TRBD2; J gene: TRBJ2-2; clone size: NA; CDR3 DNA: TGCGCCAGCAGCAAAACTAGCGGTAACACCGGGGAGCTGTTTTTT; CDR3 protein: CASSKTSGNTGELFF
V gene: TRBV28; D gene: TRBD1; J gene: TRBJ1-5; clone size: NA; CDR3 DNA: TGTGCCAGCAGTCGGTTGGGACAGGAATATAGCAATCAGCCCCAGCATTTT; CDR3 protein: CASSRLGQEYSNQPQHF
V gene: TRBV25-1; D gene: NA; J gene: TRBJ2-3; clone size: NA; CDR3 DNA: TGTGCCAGCAGTGGGGAGTTAACAGATACGCAGTATTTT; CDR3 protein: CASSGELTDTQYF
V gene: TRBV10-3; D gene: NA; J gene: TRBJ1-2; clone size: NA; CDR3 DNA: TGTGCCATCAGTGAGAAGGGCGCTGACTATGGCTACACCTTC; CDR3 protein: CAISEKGADYGYTF
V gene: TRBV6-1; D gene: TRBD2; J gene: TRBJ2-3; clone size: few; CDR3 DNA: TGTGCCAGCAGTCGGGGGGAGGGCACAGATACGCAGTATTTT; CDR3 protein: CASSRGEGTDTQYF
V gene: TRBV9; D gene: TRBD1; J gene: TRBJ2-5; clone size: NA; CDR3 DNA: TGTGCCAGCAGCGCCGGACAGGGACAAGAGACCCAGTACTTC; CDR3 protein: CASSAGQGQETQYF
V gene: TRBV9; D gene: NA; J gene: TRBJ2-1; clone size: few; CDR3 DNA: TGTGCCAGCAGCGCAAGAGGGGCGGCAGCTTACAATGAGCAGTTCTTC; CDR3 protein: CASSARGAAAYNEQFF
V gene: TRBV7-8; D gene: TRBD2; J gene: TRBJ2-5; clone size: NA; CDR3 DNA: TGTGCCAGCAGCTTAGAGGGTGTTAGCGGGATTTGGGGGCAGTACTTC; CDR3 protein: CASSLEGVSGIWGQYF
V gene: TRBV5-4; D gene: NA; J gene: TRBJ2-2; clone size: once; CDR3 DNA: TGTGCCAGCAGCCCTGACCCCCCCTTAGGTGCCTCCGGGGAGCTGTTTTTT; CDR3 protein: CASSPDPPLGASGELFF
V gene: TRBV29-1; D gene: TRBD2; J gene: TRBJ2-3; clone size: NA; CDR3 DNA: TGCAGCGTAGCTATCGGACTAGCGGAAGAAGATACGCAGTATTTT; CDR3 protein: CSVAIGLAEEDTQYF
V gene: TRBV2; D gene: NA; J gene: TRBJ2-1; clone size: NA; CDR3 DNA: TGTGCCAGCAGTGAATGGCGGGAGCAGTTCTTC; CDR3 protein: CASSEWREQFF
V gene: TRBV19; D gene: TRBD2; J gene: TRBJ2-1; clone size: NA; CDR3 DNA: TGTGCCAGTAGTATAGGGACTAGCGGATTATACAATGAGCAGTTCTTC; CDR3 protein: CASSIGTSGLYNEQFF
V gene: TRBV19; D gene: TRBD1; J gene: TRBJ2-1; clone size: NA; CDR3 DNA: TGTGCCAGTAGTATCAGGGACAGGGATTTCAATGAGCAGTTCTTC; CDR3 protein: CASSIRDRDFNEQFF
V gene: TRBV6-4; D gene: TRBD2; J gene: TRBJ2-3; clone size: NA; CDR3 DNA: TGTGCCAGTTCGTCAGCGGGAGGGACAGATACGCAGTATTTT; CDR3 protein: CASSSAGGTDTQYF
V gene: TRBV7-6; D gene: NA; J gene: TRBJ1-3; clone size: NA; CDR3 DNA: TGTGCCAGCAGCTTACTCAGTAAAGCCTCTGGAAACACCATATATTTT; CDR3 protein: CASSLLSKASGNTIYF
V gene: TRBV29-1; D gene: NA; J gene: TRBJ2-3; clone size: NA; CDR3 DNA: TGCAGCGTTGAGAGGCAGGGCACAGATACGCAGTATTTT; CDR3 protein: CSVERQGTDTQYF
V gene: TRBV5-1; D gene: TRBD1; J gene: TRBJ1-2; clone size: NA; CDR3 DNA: TGCGCCAGCAGCTTGGCCGGGGACAGGGGGACTAATGGCTACACCTTC; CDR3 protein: CASSLAGDRGTNGYTF
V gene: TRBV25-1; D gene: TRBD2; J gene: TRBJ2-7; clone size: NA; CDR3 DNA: TGTGCCAGCAGTGAGCCGGGACTAGCGAGTCCTTACGAGCAGTACTTC; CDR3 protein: CASSEPGLASPYEQYF
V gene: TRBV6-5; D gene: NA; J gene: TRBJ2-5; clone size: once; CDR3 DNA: TGTGCCAGCAGTTACGCCCACCGGGAAAAAGAGACCCAGTACTTC; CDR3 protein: CASSYAHREKETQYF
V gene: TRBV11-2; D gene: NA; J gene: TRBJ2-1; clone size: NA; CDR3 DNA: TGTGCCAGCAGCTACCCCGGGCGGGGCGGTGAGCAGTTCTTC; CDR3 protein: CASSYPGRGGEQFF
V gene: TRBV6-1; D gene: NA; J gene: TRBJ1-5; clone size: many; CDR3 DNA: TGTGCCAGCAGTGAAGGCGGCCGGGGCAATCAGCCCCAGCATTTT; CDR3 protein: CASSEGGRGNQPQHF
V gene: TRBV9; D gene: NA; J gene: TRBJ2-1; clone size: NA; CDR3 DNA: TGTGCCAGCAGCGTAGGATCGCTAGCGCCAGGTTACAATGAGCAGTTCTTC; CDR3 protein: CASSVGSLAPGYNEQFF
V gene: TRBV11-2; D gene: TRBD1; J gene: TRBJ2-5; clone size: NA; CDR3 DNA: TGTGCCAGCAGCTATGACAGGGGAGTTGGAGAGACCCAGTACTTC; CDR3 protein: CASSYDRGVGETQYF
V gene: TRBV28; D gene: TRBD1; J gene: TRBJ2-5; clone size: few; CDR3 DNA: TGTGCCATCGGGACAGGGAATAGGGAGACCCAGTACTTC; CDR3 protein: CAIGTGNRETQYF
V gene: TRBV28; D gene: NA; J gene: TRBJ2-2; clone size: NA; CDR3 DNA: TGTGCCAGCAGTTTGAACACCGGGGAGCTGTTTTTT; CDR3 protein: CASSLNTGELFF
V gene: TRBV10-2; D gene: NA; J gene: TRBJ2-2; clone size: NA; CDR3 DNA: TGCGCCAGCTCTCCTTTAGGGGGACCGGGGGAGCTGTTTTTT; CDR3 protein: CASSPLGGPGELFF
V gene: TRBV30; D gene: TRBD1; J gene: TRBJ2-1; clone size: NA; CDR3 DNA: TGTGCCTGGAGTTCCAGGGGGCGGGTGGGCAATGAGCAGTTCTTC; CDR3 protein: CAWSSRGRVGNEQFF
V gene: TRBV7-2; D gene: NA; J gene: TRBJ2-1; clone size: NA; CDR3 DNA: TGTGCCAGCAGCTTAGACTGGCTAGCGAACAATGAGCAGTTCTTC; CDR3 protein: CASSLDWLANNEQFF
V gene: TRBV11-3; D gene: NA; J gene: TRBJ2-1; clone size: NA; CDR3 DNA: TGTGCCAGCAGCTTAGACCCGGGGGCGGGAAAGCAGTTCTTC; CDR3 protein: CASSLDPGAGKQFF
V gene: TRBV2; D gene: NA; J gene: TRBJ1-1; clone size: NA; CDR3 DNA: TGTGCCAGCAGGGTGTTCGGTGACGCTTTCTTT; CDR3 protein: CASRVFGDAFF
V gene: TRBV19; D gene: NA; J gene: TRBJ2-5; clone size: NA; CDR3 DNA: TGTGCCAGTAGTATCCTAACCGGGAACGGGGAGACCCAGTACTTC; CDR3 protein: CASSILTGNGETQYF
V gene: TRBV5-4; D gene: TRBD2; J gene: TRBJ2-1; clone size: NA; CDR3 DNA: TGTGCCAGCAGCGCACCGGGACTAGCGGGAGATACTGAGCAGTTCTTC; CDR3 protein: CASSAPGLAGDTEQFF
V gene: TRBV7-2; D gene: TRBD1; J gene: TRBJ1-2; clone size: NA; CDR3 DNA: TGTGCCAGCAGCTTAAGGGACAGGGGTACCTATGGCTACACCTTC; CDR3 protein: CASSLRDRGTYGYTF
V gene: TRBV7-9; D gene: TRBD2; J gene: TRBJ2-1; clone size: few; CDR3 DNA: TGTGCCAGCAGCCCCCTTCCCCGGACTAGCGGGAGGAAGGATGAGCAGTTCTTC; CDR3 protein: CASSPLPRTSGRKDEQFF
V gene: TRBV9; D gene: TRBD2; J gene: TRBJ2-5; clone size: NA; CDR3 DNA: TGTGCCAGCAGTAGGGGAGGGCGCGGACAAGAGACCCAGTACTTC; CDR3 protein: CASSRGGRGQETQYF
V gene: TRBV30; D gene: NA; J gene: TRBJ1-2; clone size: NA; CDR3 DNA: TGTGCCTGGGGCCAGGGGGGCTACACCTTC; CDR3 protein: CAWGQGGYTF
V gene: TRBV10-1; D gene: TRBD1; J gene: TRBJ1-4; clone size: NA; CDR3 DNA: TGCGCCAGCAGTGAGTCGGGACAGGGGACGGAAAAACTGTTTTTT; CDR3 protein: CASSESGQGTEKLFF
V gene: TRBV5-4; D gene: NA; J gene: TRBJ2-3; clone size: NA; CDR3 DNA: TGTGCCAGCAGCCCCAGCACTAGGATTCTCACAGATACGCAGTATTTT; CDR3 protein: CASSPSTRILTDTQYF
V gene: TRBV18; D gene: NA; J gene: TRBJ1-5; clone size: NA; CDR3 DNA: TGTGCCAGCTCACTTACAGGATCCCATCAGCCCCAGCATTTT; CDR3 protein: CASSLTGSHQPQHF
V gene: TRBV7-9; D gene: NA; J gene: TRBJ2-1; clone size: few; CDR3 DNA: TGTGCCAGCAGCTCCAGACTGGAAACAACCTACAATGAGCAGTTCTTC; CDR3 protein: CASSSRLETTYNEQFF
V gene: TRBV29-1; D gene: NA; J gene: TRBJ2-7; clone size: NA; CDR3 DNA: TGCAGCGTTGCTCGCGGGACAGTTTCCTACGAGCAGTACTTC; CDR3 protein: CSVARGTVSYEQYF
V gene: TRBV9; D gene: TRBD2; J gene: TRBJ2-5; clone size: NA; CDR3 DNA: TGTGCCAGCAGCTCAGGGACTAGCGGGGCCCAGTACTTC; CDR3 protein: CASSSGTSGAQYF
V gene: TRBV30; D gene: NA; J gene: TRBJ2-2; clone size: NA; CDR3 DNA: TGTGCCTGGTCACGGACTATCGCGAACACCGGGGAGCTGTTTTTT; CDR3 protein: CAWSRTIANTGELFF
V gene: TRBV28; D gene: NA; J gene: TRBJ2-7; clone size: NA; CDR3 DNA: TGTGCCAGCAGTCCCCGGGGGGCCCCTTCCTACGAGCAGTACTTC; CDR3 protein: CASSPRGAPSYEQYF
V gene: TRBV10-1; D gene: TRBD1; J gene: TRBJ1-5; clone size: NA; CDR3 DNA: TGCGCCGGCCAGGGGACAGGGGTATTATTAGAGGGTCAGCCCCAGCATTTT; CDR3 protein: CAGQGTGVLLEGQPQHF
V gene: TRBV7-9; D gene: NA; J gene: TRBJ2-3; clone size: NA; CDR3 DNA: TGTGCCAGCAGCCCAGTGGGGACTTCAACAGATACGCAGTATTTT; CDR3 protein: CASSPVGTSTDTQYF